This TCR beta chain was sequenced in a study of cytomegalovirus exposure and HLA in healthy donors. About the study: Genotyping of 400 or so donors showed that roughly 83% belonged to the Caucasian-associated ancestry cluster. The study's findings and limits: Certain indistinguishable V segments, among them TRBV6-2 and TRBV6-3, were excluded.

With 1 base removed from V and 7 bases from J, the gap between germline ends came to 8 bases. This CDR3 spans 13 amino acids. Germline CDR1 reads LNHNV; CDR2 reads YYDKDF (reference sequence). With respect to this clone: Its antigen is unknown. Other DNA sequences of this sample code for an identical CDR3.

The PCR used 60 Vbeta and 13 Jbeta primers. Using immunoSEQ multiplex PCR, the repertoire was profiled, and TCRdb retains in-frame clones only, with some absent. The repertoire consists of about 120,000 clones, with roughly 80% occurring once and the leading ten covering 2% to 3%. The V call is TRBV15, the J call TRBJ2-1, with D maybe TRBD2 (5 bases). The source of this sequence is a female donor in good health and CMV-seronegative. Sequencing input: PBMCs. The CDR3 region has the DNA TGTGCCACCAGCAGAGGAGGAGGTAATGAGCAGTTCTTC. Its protein product is CATSRGGGNEQFF.